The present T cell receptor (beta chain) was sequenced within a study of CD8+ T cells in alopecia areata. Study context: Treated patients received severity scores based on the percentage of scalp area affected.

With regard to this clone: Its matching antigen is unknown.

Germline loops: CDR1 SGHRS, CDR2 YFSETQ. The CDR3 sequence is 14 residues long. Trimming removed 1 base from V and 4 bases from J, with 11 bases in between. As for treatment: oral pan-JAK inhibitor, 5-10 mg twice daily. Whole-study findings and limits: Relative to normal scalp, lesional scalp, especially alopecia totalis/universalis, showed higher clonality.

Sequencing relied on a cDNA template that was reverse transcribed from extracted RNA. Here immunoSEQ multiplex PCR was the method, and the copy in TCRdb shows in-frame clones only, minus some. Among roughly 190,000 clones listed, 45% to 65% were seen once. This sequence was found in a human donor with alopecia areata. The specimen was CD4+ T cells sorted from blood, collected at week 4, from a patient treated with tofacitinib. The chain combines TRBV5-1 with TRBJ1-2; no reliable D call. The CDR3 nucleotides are TGCGCCAGCAGCTTGCCGGGTTTGGGCTATGGCTACACCTTC. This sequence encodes CASSLPGLGYGYTF.